The table lists the clone carrying this T cell receptor beta chain with a few counts. Original processing methods: Amplification of reference gene primers was used by the study to estimate nucleated cell counts. Only in-frame clones appear in the TCRdb table, and some are missing; sequencing was by immunoSEQ multiplex PCR. V and J calls and clone size follow that table, whereas D and trimming were derived from the DNA. This sample yields roughly 88,000 clones, of which 72% are seen a single time; about 26% belongs to the top ten. The entry originates in a study of blood T cell repertoires in COVID-19. The CDR3 totals 15 residues. Trimming cost V 5 bases and J 1 base, with 11 bases left between them. Germline CDR1 reads SGHTA; CDR2 reads FQGTGA.

Sequencing was carried out using peripheral blood. The receptor's source is a woman aged 55-69 years in a cohort sampled during active or convalescent COVID-19. J is TRBJ2-2 and V is TRBV7-3, with a weak D call TRBD2 (5 bases). The CDR3 DNA is TGTGCCAGCAGCCGCGGGCCACAGAACACCGGGGAGCTGTTTTTT. It yields the protein CASSRGPQNTGELFF.